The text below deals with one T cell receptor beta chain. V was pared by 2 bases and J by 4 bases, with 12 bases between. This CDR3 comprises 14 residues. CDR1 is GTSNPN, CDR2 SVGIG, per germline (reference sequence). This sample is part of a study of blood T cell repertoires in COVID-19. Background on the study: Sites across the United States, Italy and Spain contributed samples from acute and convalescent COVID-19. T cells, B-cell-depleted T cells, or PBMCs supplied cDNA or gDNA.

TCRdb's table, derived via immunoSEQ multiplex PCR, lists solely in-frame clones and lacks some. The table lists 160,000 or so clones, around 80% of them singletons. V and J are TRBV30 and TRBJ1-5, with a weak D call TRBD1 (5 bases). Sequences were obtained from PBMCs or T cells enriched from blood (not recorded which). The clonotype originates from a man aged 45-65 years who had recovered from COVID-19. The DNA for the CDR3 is TGTGCCTGGAGTCGGGGGGATAGAAATCAGCCCCAGCATTTT. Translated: CAWSRGDRNQPQHF.